This is a list of T cell receptor beta chains from one sample in a study of T cell responses to AZD1222 COVID-19 vaccine. The table came from immunoSEQ multiplex PCR; TCRdb's copy has only in-frame clones and leaves some out. Of 130,000 to 150,000 clones in the sample, 92% were seen once. Here the sequenced sample was peripheral blood, taken on day 0 of AZD1222 vaccination. These receptors came from an adult in good health. Each CDR3 is given with its conserved first and last residue. A D gene is named only where the DNA matches it firmly. The size of a clone is reported for some rows only, either as once, few or many, or as a class for expanded clones.

J gene	V gene	clone size	D gene	CDR3 DNA	CDR3 protein
TRBJ1-5	TRBV7-2	few	-	TGTGCCAGCAGCCGCGGACCCTTCCGGGTAAATCAGCCCCAGCATTTT	CASSRGPFRVNQPQHF
TRBJ1-4	TRBV10-2	-	TRBD1	TGCGCCAGCAGTGCCTCAGGGGGAACTAATGAAAAACTGTTTTTT	CASSASGGTNEKLFF
TRBJ1-5	TRBV6-2/TRBV6-3	-	-	TGTGCCAGCAGCCAAAGGAAGGCAGGGGTGCATCAGCCCCAGCATTTT	CASSQRKAGVHQPQHF
TRBJ1-1	TRBV3-1/TRBV3-2	once	-	TGTGCCAGCAGCCAGGACCCAAGGGACACTGAAGCTTTCTTT	CASSQDPRDTEAFF
TRBJ1-2	TRBV29-1	-	-	TGCAGCGTTGGGGGGAGCCGTTTCTACACCTTC	CSVGGSRFYTF
TRBJ2-7	TRBV27	-	-	TGTGCCAGCAGACCGAAGGCCCATCCAATATTCTCCTACGAGCAGTACTTC	CASRPKAHPIFSYEQYF
TRBJ2-1	TRBV24-1	-	-	TGTGCCACGGAATCGGGTAGCGGGCAGTTCTTC	CATESGSGQFF
TRBJ2-1	TRBV11-2	once	TRBD2	TGTGCCAGCAGCTTAGACAGCGGGAGTAGGTATGAGCAGTTCTTC	CASSLDSGSRYEQFF
TRBJ2-7	TRBV6-4	-	-	TGTGCCAGCAGTCAAGGTGAGGGGGACGAGCAGTACTTC	CASSQGEGDEQYF
TRBJ1-1	TRBV12-5	-	-	TGTGCTAGTGGTTATGGGGACACTGAAGCTTTCTTT	CASGYGDTEAFF
TRBJ1-3	TRBV2	-	-	TGTGCCAGCGGGGCAGGAGTTAAGGGGTCTGGAAACACCATATATTTT	CASGAGVKGSGNTIYF
TRBJ2-3	TRBV21-1	-	-	TGTGCCAGCAGCCCGAGGGACCCTTGGGGTGGCACAGATACGCAGTATTTT	CASSPRDPWGGTDTQYF
TRBJ1-5	TRBV5-1	-	TRBD1	TGCGCCAGCAGAACACCGAACCGGGGTCCAGGGGGCATGTTGGTTTTAAGCAATCAGCCCCAGCATTTT	CASRTPNRGPGGMLVLSNQPQHF
TRBJ2-7	TRBV7-2	-	-	TGTGCCAGCAGCCCAGGGACTCAAGTCTACGAGCAGTACTTC	CASSPGTQVYEQYF
TRBJ2-7	TRBV19	once	TRBD1	TGTGCCAGTACCGACAGGGCAGGGAACTACGAGCAGTACTTC	CASTDRAGNYEQYF
TRBJ1-1	TRBV2	-	-	TGTGCCGCAAGTCGGGAGGGCGCCATGAACACTGAAGCTTTCTTT	CAASREGAMNTEAFF
TRBJ2-7	TRBV7-2	-	-	TGTGCCAGCAGCTTATGGGTAGGATCCTACGAGCAGTACTTC	CASSLWVGSYEQYF
TRBJ2-5	TRBV19	-	TRBD2	TGTGCCAGTAGTCAGGCTAGCGGCCAAGAGACCCAGTACTTC	CASSQASGQETQYF
TRBJ2-4	TRBV6-5	-	-	TGTGCCAGCGGGGGGGCATTGCTAGCCAAAAACATTCAGTACTTC	CASGGALLAKNIQYF
TRBJ1-1	TRBV10-2	-	TRBD1	TGCGCCAGCAGGGACAGGGGGATCACTGAAGCTTTCTTT	CASRDRGITEAFF
TRBJ2-7	TRBV4-2	-	-	TGTGCCAGCAGCCAGACGAGGGACTCCTACGAGCAGTACTTC	CASSQTRDSYEQYF
TRBJ1-5	TRBV27	-	-	TGTGCCAGCAGTTTAGTGCTATCTAGCAATCAGCCCCAGCATTTT	CASSLVLSSNQPQHF
TRBJ2-2	TRBV10-1	-	TRBD2	TGCGCTCCGGGACTAGCGGGGGGCGGCCGGGAGCTGTTTTTT	CAPGLAGGGRELFF
TRBJ2-5	TRBV6-2/TRBV6-3	-	-	TGTGCCAGCAGTTACTCGCACAGGCAAGAGACCCAGTACTTC	CASSYSHRQETQYF
TRBJ2-7	TRBV11-3	-	-	TGTGCCAGCAGCCTCCGTGGGGCTTCTACCGAGCAGTACTTC	CASSLRGASTEQYF
TRBJ1-4	TRBV7-9	-	TRBD1	TGTGCCAGCAGCTCGGACAGGGGGTCTGAAAAACTGTTTTTT	CASSSDRGSEKLFF
TRBJ1-4	TRBV6-2/TRBV6-3	-	TRBD1	TGTGCCAGCAGCTCCGGGACAGGGACAAACGAAAAACTGTTTTTT	CASSSGTGTNEKLFF
TRBJ2-5	TRBV5-4	-	-	TGTGCCAGCAGCCTATCGGGACTCCGCCAAGAGACCCAGTACTTC	CASSLSGLRQETQYF
TRBJ2-5	TRBV7-9	-	TRBD1	TGTGCCAGCAGCCCCGGACAGGGGCAAGAGACCCAGTACTTC	CASSPGQGQETQYF